One sample yielded the 23 T cell receptor beta chains listed below, sequenced in a study of vaccination effects on CD4 cells after COVID-19. Antigen specificity for these receptors is unknown. Sequencing was preceded by expansion of antigen-specific CD4+ T cells with viral peptide pools in the ViraFEST assay. CD4+ T cells were isolated after 10 days of culture. SARS-CoV-2 infection was confirmed by PCR in the person between March and December 2020. Sequencing was performed with immunoSEQ multiplex PCR; in TCRdb, only in-frame clones are kept and a portion is missing. Here the sample spans approximately 70,000 clones, over 60% being singletons. The material was CD4+ T cells from PBMCs cultured with HIV peptides, obtained before COVID-19 vaccination. Subset reported: HIV-1 Nef peptide pool negative control/reference culture. Receptors were obtained from a human donor who had a prior SARS-CoV-2 infection.

The chain links TRBV5-1 to TRBJ2-5, with TRBD2 matching over 13 bases. Losses at the gene ends were 7 bases for V and 3 bases for J; bases not matched to a gene: 6. CDR1 and CDR2 from the germline V gene are SGHRS and YFSETQ. The CDR3 is 15 residues long. The CDR3, as DNA: TGCGCCAGCTCCGGACTAGCGGGGGCCGAAGAGACCCAGTACTTC. Its translation: CASSGLAGAEETQYF.

This clone was seen more than once but under ten times. The gene calls are TRBV5-5 and TRBJ1-5; D call uncertain. The CDR3 is 13 residues long. Trimming shortened V by 4 bases and J by 6 bases, and 11 bases separated the two germline ends. Germline lookup yields CDR1 SGHKS and CDR2 YYEKEE (reference sequence). The CDR3 nucleotides are TGTGCCAGCAGCCCTACGGTAGGTCAGCCCCAGCATTTT. It yields the protein CASSPTVGQPQHF. Filled out from reference TRBV5-5 and TRBJ1-5, the complete variable domain reads DAGVTQSPTHLIKTRGQQVTLRCSPISGHKSVSWYQQVLGQGPQFIFQYYEKEERGRGNFPDRFSARQFPNYSSELNVNALLLGDSALYLCASSPTVGQPQHFGDGTRLSIL.

The chain employs TRBV9 and TRBJ2-2; D gene uncertain. The CDR3 length is 15 residues. Deletions cut 0 bases from V and 2 bases from J, with 8 bases between. Germline lookup yields CDR1 SGDLS and CDR2 YYNGEE. The CDR3 protein is CASSVGRQNTGELFF. The CDR3 DNA reads as TGTGCCAGCAGCGTAGGTAGACAAAACACCGGGGAGCTGTTTTTT.

This chain links TRBV28 with TRBJ2-7, with 10 bases lining up with TRBD1. Trimming at V came to 2 bases and at J to 6 bases, leaving 10 bases not matched to a gene. Germline CDR1 is MDHEN and CDR2 is SYDVKM. The CDR3 is made up of 16 amino acids. The chain's CDR3 is CASSLATGGATSEQYF. The CDR3 DNA follows: TGTGCCAGCAGTTTAGCGACAGGGGGCGCGACGAGCGAGCAGTACTTC. Supplemented by reference TRBV28 and TRBJ2-7, the full variable domain reads DVKVTQSSRYLVKRTGEKVFLECVQDMDHENMFWYRQDPGLGLRLIYFSYDVKMKEKGDIPEGYSVSREKKERFSLILESASTNQTSMYLCASSLATGGATSEQYFGPGTRLTVT.

V gene TRBV12-3 or TRBV12-4 combines with J gene TRBJ2-5; no definite D call. Trimming removed 4 bases from V and 1 base from J, with 7 bases in between. The CDR3 has 13 residues. The CDR3 DNA sequence: TGTGCCAGCAGTTGGAACCGCCAAGAGACCCAGTACTTC. It translates to CASSWNRQETQYF.

This chain links TRBV7-2 with TRBJ2-1; D call uncertain. The V gene lost 2 bases and the J gene lost 7 bases, with 12 bases spanning the gap. Germline V gives CDR1 SGHTA, CDR2 FQGNSA. This CDR3 comprises 14 residues. CDR3 sequence reads: CASSLRFYENEQFF. In DNA form, the CDR3 reads TGTGCCAGCAGCTTAAGGTTCTATGAGAATGAGCAGTTCTTC.

This sequence joins TRBV18 and TRBJ1-5; D gene ambiguous. The germline V gene encodes CDR1 KGHSH and CDR2 LQKENI. Trimming removed 2 bases at V and 2 bases at J, with 16 bases between. This CDR3 is built from 17 residues. The CDR3 protein is CASSPVGGRTGNQPQHF. DNA of the CDR3: TGTGCCAGCTCACCAGTAGGAGGGCGTACGGGCAATCAGCCCCAGCATTTT. Variable domain in full (rest from reference TRBV18 and TRBJ1-5): NAGVMQNPRHLVRRRGQEARLRCSPMKGHSHVYWYRQLPEEGLKFMVYLQKENIIDESGMPKERFSAEFPKEGPSILRIQQVVRGDSAAYFCASSPVGGRTGNQPQHFGDGTRLSIL.

The V gene is TRBV7-2, the J gene TRBJ1-2; D is perhaps TRBD1 (6 bases). This CDR3 comprises 16 residues. Trimming cost V 0 bases and J 7 bases, with 18 bases left between them. Germline V lookup: CDR1 SGHTA, CDR2 FQGNSA. The CDR3 sequence: CASSLALQGLGGGYTF. The CDR3 bases are TGTGCCAGCAGCTTAGCTCTACAGGGTCTGGGAGGTGGCTACACCTTC.

In regard to this clone: One end of the junction varies from germline; a read error may be responsible. V and J are TRBV11-3 and TRBJ2-1, with 14 positions matching TRBD2. Germline loops: CDR1 SGHNT, CDR2 YENEEA. This CDR3 has 16 amino acids. CDR3: CASILSGTSGSYEQFF. The CDR3 DNA follows: TGTGCCAGCATCTTATCCGGGACTAGCGGGAGTTATGAGCAGTTCTTC.

The rearrangement links TRBV5-1 to TRBJ2-3; 7 positions match TRBD2. Germline lookup yields CDR1 SGHRS and CDR2 YFSETQ. This CDR3 is built from 15 residues. With 4 bases clipped from V and 6 bases from J, the junction kept 11 bases outside the gene matches. DNA of the CDR3: TGCGCCAGCAGCACGGGACTAACGAGGGTGGATACGCAGTATTTT. Translated, it gives CASSTGLTRVDTQYF.

V is TRBV5-1 and J is TRBJ2-7; TRBD2 matches 7 bases. Trimming cost V 0 bases and J 6 bases; bases outside gene matches: 9. The length of the CDR3 is 15 residues. From germline, CDR1 is SGHRS and CDR2 YFSETQ. The CDR3 DNA follows: TGCGCCAGCAGCTTGGAGCGGGGAGGGCCCCTCGAGCAGTACTTC. Amino acids: CASSLERGGPLEQYF. Variable domain in full (rest from reference TRBV5-1 and TRBJ2-7): KAGVTQTPRYLIKTRGQQVTLSCSPISGHRSVSWYQQTPGQGLQFLFEYFSETQRNKGNFPGRFSGRQFSNSRSEMNVSTLELGDSALYLCASSLERGGPLEQYFGPGTRLTVT.

The rearrangement joins TRBV29-1 to TRBJ2-5; D might be TRBD1 (6 bases). Germline V CDR1 and CDR2: SQVTM, ANQGSEA. This CDR3 is built from 16 residues. Between the trimmed V and J ends, which lost 0 bases and 4 bases, there was a span of 18 bases. As DNA, the CDR3 is TGCAGCGTTGAAGAATGGGCCAGGGGAAAGGGAGAGACCCAGTACTTC. It specifies CSVEEWARGKGETQYF.

This clone appeared a few times. This chain connects TRBV2 to TRBJ1-2; D might be TRBD1 (5 bases). Germline V gene sequence: CDR1 SNHLY, CDR2 FYNNEI. V lost 11 bases to trimming and J lost 2 bases, with 12 bases between them. This CDR3 comprises 12 residues. The CDR3: CAGGGSNYGYTF. CDR3 coding DNA: TGTGCCGGGGGAGGATCAAACTATGGCTACACCTTC.

This clone was recorded once. The V and J genes are TRBV2 and TRBJ1-4; 8 bases map to TRBD1. This CDR3 region has 17 residues. J was trimmed by 7 bases and V by 2 bases; bases with no gene match: 12. CDR1 is SNHLY, CDR2 FYNNEI, per germline. The CDR3 DNA sequence: TGTGCCAGCAGTGAACGTCCGGGCAGGGGGCAAGGTGAAAAACTGTTTTTT. Translated: CASSERPGRGQGEKLFF.

The V gene is TRBV7-2, the J gene TRBJ2-3; 9 positions match TRBD2. The germline CDR1 and CDR2 sequences are SGHTA and FQGNSA. Germline trimming cut 3 bases from V and 6 bases from J; bases unmatched to any gene: 16. This CDR3 spans 18 amino acids. CDR3 in amino acids: CASSFDWGSSGRLDTQYF. The CDR3, as DNA: TGTGCCAGCAGCTTCGACTGGGGGTCGAGCGGGAGGCTGGATACGCAGTATTTT.

The rearrangement links TRBV5-1 to TRBJ2-5; 8 nucleotides match TRBD2. There are 16 residues in the CDR3. Germline lookup yields CDR1 SGHRS and CDR2 YFSETQ. V gave up 2 bases and J gave up 3 bases; unmatched junction bases: 9. The CDR3 loop is CASSLIPTGGEETQYF. The DNA of the CDR3 is TGCGCCAGCAGCTTAATACCGACCGGGGGGGAAGAGACCCAGTACTTC.

The J gene is TRBJ2-1, the V gene TRBV7-9, with a weak D call TRBD2 (5 bases). This CDR3 contains 11 residues. V dropped 4 bases and J dropped 15 bases, with 13 bases sitting between them. Germline loops: CDR1 SEHNR, CDR2 FQNEAQ (reference sequence). The CDR3 region has the DNA TGTGCCAGCAGCTCCGACTACAGCTGGTTCTTC. Translating it yields CASSSDYSWFF.

The CDR3 here is CASSQETGQETQYF. DNA of the CDR3: TGCGCCAGCAGCCAAGAGACAGGGCAAGAGACCCAGTACTTC. The chain combines TRBV4-1 with TRBJ2-5; TRBD1 matches at 7 bases. CDR1 is MGHRA, CDR2 YSYEKL, per germline. V was clipped by 0 bases and J by 2 bases; unmatched bases: 0. The CDR3 spans 14 residues.

This chain links TRBV24-1 with TRBJ2-2; 7 nucleotides agree with TRBD1. The CDR3 covers 15 residues. The junction had 4 bases not matched to a gene; V was cut back by 3 bases and J by 4 bases. Germline CDR1 is KGHDR and CDR2 is SFDVKD. The CDR3 here is CATSDGGQLTGELFF. The CDR3 DNA sequence: TGTGCCACCAGTGATGGGGGACAGCTCACCGGGGAGCTGTTTTTT.

The chain links TRBV6-2 or TRBV6-3 to TRBJ2-1, with 7 bases fitting TRBD2. Per the germline V gene, CDR1 is MNHEY and CDR2 is SVGEGT. Trimming removed 0 bases from V and 6 bases from J; junction bases left unmatched: 11. This CDR3 has 17 residues. This chain's CDR3 is CASSYSLGRGVINEQFF. The CDR3 coding sequence is TGTGCCAGCAGTTACTCCCTGGGTCGGGGGGTCATCAATGAGCAGTTCTTC.

The V call is TRBV29-1, the J call TRBJ2-5; the D is unclear. The germline V gene encodes CDR1 SQVTM and CDR2 ANQGSEA. The CDR3 extends over 10 amino acids. The V end was cut by 6 bases, the J end by 5 bases, with 7 bases between. CDR3 bases: TGCAGCGTAAACTGGGAGACCCAGTACTTC. Protein sequence: CSVNWETQYF.

The V gene is TRBV6-5, the J gene TRBJ1-3; maybe TRBD1 (5 bases). Per germline, CDR1 MNHEY and CDR2 SVGAGI. V lost 7 bases and J 3 bases, leaving 16 bases between the germline ends. This CDR3 has 15 residues. Here the CDR3 reads CASTFAGKFGNTIYF. Here the CDR3 DNA reads TGTGCCAGCACCTTCGCAGGGAAATTTGGAAACACCATATATTTT.

The gene calls are TRBV5-1 and TRBJ1-1, with unresolved D. CDR3 length equals 14 residues. In germline, CDR1 is SGHRS, CDR2 YFSETQ. V dropped 0 bases and J dropped 1 base, with 7 bases sitting between them. CDR3 in amino acids: CASSLVGQNTEAFF. For the CDR3, the DNA is TGCGCCAGCAGCTTGGTAGGGCAGAACACTGAAGCTTTCTTT. Filled out from reference TRBV5-1 and TRBJ1-1, the complete variable domain reads KAGVTQTPRYLIKTRGQQVTLSCSPISGHRSVSWYQQTPGQGLQFLFEYFSETQRNKGNFPGRFSGRQFSNSRSEMNVSTLELGDSALYLCASSLVGQNTEAFFGQGTRLTVV.